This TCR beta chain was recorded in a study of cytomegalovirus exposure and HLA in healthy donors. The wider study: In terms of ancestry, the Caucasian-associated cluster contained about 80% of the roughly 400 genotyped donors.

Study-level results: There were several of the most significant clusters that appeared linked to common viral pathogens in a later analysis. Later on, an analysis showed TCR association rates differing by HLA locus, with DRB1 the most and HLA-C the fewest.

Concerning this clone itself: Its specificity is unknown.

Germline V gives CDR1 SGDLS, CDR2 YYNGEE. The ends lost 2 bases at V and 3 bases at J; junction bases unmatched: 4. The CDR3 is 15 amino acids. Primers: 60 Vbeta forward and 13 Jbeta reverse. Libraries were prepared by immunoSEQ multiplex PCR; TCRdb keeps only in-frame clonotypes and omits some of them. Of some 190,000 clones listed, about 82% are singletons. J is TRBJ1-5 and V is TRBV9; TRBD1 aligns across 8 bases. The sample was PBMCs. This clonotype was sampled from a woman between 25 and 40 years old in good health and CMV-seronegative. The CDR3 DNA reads TGTGCCAGCAGCGTGACAGGGGATCTCAATCAGCCCCAGCATTTT. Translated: CASSVTGDLNQPQHF.